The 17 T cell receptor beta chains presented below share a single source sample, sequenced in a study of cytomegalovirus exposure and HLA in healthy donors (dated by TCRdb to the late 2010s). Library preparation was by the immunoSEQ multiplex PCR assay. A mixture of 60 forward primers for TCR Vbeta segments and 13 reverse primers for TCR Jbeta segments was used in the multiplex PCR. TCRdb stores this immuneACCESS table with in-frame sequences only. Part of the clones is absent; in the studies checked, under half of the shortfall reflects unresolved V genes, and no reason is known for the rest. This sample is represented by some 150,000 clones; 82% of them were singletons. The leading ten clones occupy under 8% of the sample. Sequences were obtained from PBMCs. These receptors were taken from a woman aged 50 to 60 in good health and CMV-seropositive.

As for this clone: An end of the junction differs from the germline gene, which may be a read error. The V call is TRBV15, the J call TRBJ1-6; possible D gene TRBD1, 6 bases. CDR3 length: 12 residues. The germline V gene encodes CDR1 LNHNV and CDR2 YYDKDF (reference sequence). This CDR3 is CATSSGRDKRLF. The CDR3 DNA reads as TGTGCCACCAGCAGTGGGAGGGACAAGCGTCTCTTT.

In DNA, the CDR3 is TGCGCCAGCAGTCCCGCCCGACTAATGGATGGCTACACCTTC. Its protein is CASSPARLMDGYTF. The V and J genes are TRBV5-1 and TRBJ1-2; no clear D gene. The CDR3 runs 14 residues. Per the germline V gene, CDR1 is SGHRS and CDR2 is YFSETQ. V was clipped by 5 bases and J by 6 bases, with 17 bases between them.

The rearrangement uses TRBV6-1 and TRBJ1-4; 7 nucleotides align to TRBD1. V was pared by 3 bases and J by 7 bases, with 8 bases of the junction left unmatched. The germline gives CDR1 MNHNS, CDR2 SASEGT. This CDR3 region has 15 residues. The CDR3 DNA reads TGTGCCAGCAGTGAGGGCCGGGACAGCCGTGAAAAACTGTTTTTT. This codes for CASSEGRDSREKLFF.

For the CDR3, the DNA is TGTGCCAGCAGCACTGGACAGGGGACCTTGAAGGGCAATGAGCAGTTCTTC. Translating gives CASSTGQGTLKGNEQFF. The chain has TRBV9 and TRBJ2-1, with 9 bases that match TRBD1. CDR3 size: 17 residues. Germline lookup yields CDR1 SGDLS and CDR2 YYNGEE. V lost 4 bases, J lost 6 bases, and 14 bases stayed unmatched.

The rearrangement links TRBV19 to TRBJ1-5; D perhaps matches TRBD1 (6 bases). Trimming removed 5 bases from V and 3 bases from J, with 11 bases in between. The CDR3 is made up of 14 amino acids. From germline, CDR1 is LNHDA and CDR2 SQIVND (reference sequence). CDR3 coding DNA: TGTGCCAGTAGTCGAGGGGGTTTCAATCAGCCCCAGCATTTT. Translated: CASSRGGFNQPQHF.

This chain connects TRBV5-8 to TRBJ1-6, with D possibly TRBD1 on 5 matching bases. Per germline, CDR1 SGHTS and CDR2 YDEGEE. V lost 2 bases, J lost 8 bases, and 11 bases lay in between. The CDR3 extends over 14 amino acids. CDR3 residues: CASSFRGAYSPLHF. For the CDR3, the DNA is TGTGCCAGCAGCTTCCGCGGGGCCTATTCACCCCTCCACTTT.

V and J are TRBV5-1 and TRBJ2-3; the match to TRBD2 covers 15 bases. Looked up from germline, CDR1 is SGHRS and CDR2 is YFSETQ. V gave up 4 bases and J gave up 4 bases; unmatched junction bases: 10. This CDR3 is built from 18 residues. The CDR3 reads CASSPRTSGGAVADTQYF. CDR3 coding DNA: TGCGCCAGCAGCCCACGGACTAGCGGGGGGGCGGTCGCAGATACGCAGTATTTT. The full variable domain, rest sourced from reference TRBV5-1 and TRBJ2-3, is KAGVTQTPRYLIKTRGQQVTLSCSPISGHRSVSWYQQTPGQGLQFLFEYFSETQRNKGNFPGRFSGRQFSNSRSEMNVSTLELGDSALYLCASSPRTSGGAVADTQYFGPGTRLTVL.

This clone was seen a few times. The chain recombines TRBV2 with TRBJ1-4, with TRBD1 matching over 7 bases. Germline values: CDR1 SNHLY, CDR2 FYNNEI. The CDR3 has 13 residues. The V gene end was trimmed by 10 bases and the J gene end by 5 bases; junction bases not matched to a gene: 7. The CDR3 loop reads CAIGTDVNEKLFF. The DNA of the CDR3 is TGTGCCATTGGGACAGACGTCAATGAAAAACTGTTTTTT.

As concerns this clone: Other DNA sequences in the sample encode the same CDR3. CDR3 sequence reads: CASSLSGGTYEQYF. CDR3 nucleotide sequence: TGCGCCAGCAGCTTGAGCGGGGGGACCTACGAGCAGTACTTC. This sequence joins TRBV5-1 and TRBJ2-7, with 9 positions matching TRBD2. Germline V lookup: CDR1 SGHRS, CDR2 YFSETQ. Trimming took 1 base from V and 2 from J; bases not matched to a gene: 1. This CDR3 region has 14 residues. The full variable domain, rest sourced from reference TRBV5-1 and TRBJ2-7, is KAGVTQTPRYLIKTRGQQVTLSCSPISGHRSVSWYQQTPGQGLQFLFEYFSETQRNKGNFPGRFSGRQFSNSRSEMNVSTLELGDSALYLCASSLSGGTYEQYFGPGTRLTVT.

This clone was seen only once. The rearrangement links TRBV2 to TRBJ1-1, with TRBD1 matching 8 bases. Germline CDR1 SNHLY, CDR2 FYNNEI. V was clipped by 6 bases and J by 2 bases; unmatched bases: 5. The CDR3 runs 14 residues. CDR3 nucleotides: TGTGCCAGCAGACCTGACAGGGGCAACACTGAAGCTTTCTTT. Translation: CASRPDRGNTEAFF.

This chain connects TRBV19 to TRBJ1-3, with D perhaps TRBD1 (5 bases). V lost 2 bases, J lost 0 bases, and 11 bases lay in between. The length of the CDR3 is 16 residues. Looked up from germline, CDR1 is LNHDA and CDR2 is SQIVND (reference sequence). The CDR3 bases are TGTGCCAGTAGTATACCGCCGACAGACTCTGGAAACACCATATATTTT. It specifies CASSIPPTDSGNTIYF.

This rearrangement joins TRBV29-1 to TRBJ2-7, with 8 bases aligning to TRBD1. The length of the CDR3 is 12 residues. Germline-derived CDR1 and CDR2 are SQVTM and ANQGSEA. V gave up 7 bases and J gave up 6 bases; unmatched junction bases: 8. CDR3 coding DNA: TGCAGCGCCAGCCGACAGGGGAGCGAGCAGTACTTC. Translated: CSASRQGSEQYF.

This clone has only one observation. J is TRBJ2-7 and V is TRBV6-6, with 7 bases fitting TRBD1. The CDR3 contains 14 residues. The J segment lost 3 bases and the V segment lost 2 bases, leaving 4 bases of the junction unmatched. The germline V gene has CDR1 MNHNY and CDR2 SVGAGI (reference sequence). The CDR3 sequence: CASSYPGQSYEQYF. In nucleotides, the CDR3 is TGTGCCAGCAGTTACCCGGGACAGAGCTACGAGCAGTACTTC.

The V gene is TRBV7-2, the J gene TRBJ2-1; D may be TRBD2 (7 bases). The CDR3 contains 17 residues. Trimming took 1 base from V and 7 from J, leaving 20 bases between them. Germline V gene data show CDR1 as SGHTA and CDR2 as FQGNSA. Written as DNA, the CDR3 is TGTGCCAGCAGCTTAGTCGGGGGCCGTGCGGGGGTTAATGAGCAGTTCTTC. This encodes CASSLVGGRAGVNEQFF.

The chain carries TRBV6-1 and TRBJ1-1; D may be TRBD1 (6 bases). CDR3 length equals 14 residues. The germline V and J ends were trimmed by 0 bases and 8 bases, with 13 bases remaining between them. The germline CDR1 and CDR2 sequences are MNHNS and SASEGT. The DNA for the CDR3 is TGTGCCAGCAGTGAAGCGGCTAGGGGGGGGGAAGCTTTCTTT. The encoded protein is CASSEAARGGEAFF.

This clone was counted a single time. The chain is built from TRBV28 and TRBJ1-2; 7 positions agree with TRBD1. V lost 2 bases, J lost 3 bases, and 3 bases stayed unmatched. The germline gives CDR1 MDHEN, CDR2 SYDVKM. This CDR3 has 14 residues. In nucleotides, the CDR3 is TGTGCCAGCAGTTTAACAGGGGCCCACTATGGCTACACCTTC. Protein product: CASSLTGAHYGYTF.

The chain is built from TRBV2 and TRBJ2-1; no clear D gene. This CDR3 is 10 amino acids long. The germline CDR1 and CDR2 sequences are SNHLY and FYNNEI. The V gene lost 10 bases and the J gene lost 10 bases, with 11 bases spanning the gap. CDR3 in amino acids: CATYTREQFF. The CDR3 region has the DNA TGTGCCACCTATACCAGGGAGCAGTTCTTC.